The 8 T cell receptor beta chains below were found in one sample sequenced in a study of OX40 agonist ivuxolimab in advanced cancers. Assay used: immunoSEQ multiplex PCR; TCRdb lists only in-frame clones, some missing. Here the sample spans 75,000 to 95,000 clones, 92% being singletons. The sample consisted of CD4+ or CD8+ T cells sorted from blood, taken in a trial of the OX40 agonist ivuxolimab. These receptors were collected from an adult with an advanced solid tumor such as melanoma, head and neck, liver or kidney cancer.

The chain's CDR3 is CASSRTGGSYEQYF. The DNA for the CDR3 is TGTGCCAGCAGCAGGACAGGGGGTTCTTACGAGCAGTACTTC. V and J are TRBV5-4 and TRBJ2-7, with TRBD1 identical over 10 bases. V was pared by 4 bases and J by 4 bases, with 5 bases of the junction left unmatched. This CDR3 is built from 14 residues. CDR1 is SGHNT and CDR2 is YYREEE in the germline V gene (reference sequence).

This chain joins TRBV7-2 and TRBJ2-2; either TRBD1 or TRBD2 may supply D (5 bases each). This CDR3 is 16 amino acids long. Germline lookup yields CDR1 SGHTA and CDR2 FQGNSA. V was cut by 5 bases and J by 4 bases, with 17 bases left in between. In DNA, the CDR3 is TGTGCCAGCAGCCCTGGTCCGGGACGGCTCACCGGGGAGCTGTTTTTT. The encoded protein is CASSPGPGRLTGELFF.

This rearrangement joins TRBV6-1 to TRBJ1-2, with 8 nucleotides matching TRBD1. The germline V gene encodes CDR1 MNHNS and CDR2 SASEGT. This CDR3 is 14 amino acids long. V gave up 5 bases and J gave up 4 bases; unmatched junction bases: 6. CDR3 amino acids: CASSPQGGIYGYTF. CDR3 in DNA: TGTGCCAGCAGTCCACAGGGGGGAATCTATGGCTACACCTTC.

Here the CDR3 reads CASSWQNTGSRGYTF. For the CDR3, the DNA is TGTGCCAGCAGCTGGCAAAACACAGGGTCGCGTGGCTACACCTTC. The J gene is TRBJ1-2, the V gene TRBV5-6; perhaps TRBD1 as D (6 bases). CDR1 and CDR2 (germline): SGHDT, YYEEEE. The V and J ends lost 3 bases and 7 bases respectively, with 19 bases between them. This CDR3 has 15 residues. Using reference TRBV5-6 and TRBJ1-2 for the parts outside the CDR3, the full variable domain is DAGVTQSPTHLIKTRGQQVTLRCSPKSGHDTVSWYQQALGQGPQFIFQYYEEEERQRGNFPDRFSGHQFPNYSSELNVNALLLGDSALYLCASSWQNTGSRGYTFGSGTRLTVV.

This clone is a singleton in its sample. The rearrangement links TRBV9 to TRBJ2-1, with D tentatively TRBD2 (6 bases). V lost 0 bases, J lost 7 bases, and 14 bases lay in between. The CDR3 totals 15 residues. The germline V gene has CDR1 SGDLS and CDR2 YYNGEE. This CDR3 reads CASSVVMGGTNEQFF. CDR3 nucleotide sequence: TGTGCCAGCAGCGTAGTTATGGGCGGGACGAATGAGCAGTTCTTC.

CDR3 in DNA: TGTGCCAGCAGTTACGAGGGGGTTGCGGGGAACACTGAAGCTTTCTTT. Translating gives CASSYEGVAGNTEAFF. This rearrangement joins TRBV6-5 to TRBJ1-1; tentatively, D is TRBD1 (6 bases). Germline V gives CDR1 MNHEY, CDR2 SVGAGI. The CDR3 is 16 residues long. The ends were cut back, 2 bases at V and 1 base at J, with 14 bases in the middle.

This clone was counted once. V is TRBV7-2 and J is TRBJ1-3, with D perhaps TRBD1 (6 bases). The CDR3 contains 16 residues. The V end lost 2 bases, the J end lost 8 bases, and 19 bases lay between the germline ends. The germline V gene encodes CDR1 SGHTA and CDR2 FQGNSA. CDR3 region: CASSLFPAGEVDTIYF. CDR3 sequence (DNA): TGTGCCAGCAGCTTATTCCCCGCAGGGGAGGTTGACACCATATATTTT.

The chain links TRBV6-4 to TRBJ2-5; D call uncertain. The CDR3 covers 12 residues. Trimming removed 2 bases at V and 9 bases at J, with 10 bases between. Germline CDR1 and CDR2: MRHNA and SNTAGT. CDR3 loop: CASSDQRHAQYF. Written as DNA, the CDR3 is TGTGCCAGCAGTGACCAAAGGCACGCCCAGTACTTC.